This is a list of T cell receptor beta chains from one sample in a study of vaccination effects on CD4 cells after COVID-19. The table came from immunoSEQ multiplex PCR; TCRdb's copy has only in-frame clones and leaves some out. The sample lists tens of thousands of clones; roughly 70% were seen once. These receptors are not linked to any known antigen. The sample here was CD4+ T cells from PBMCs cultured with SARS-CoV-2 spike peptides, taken before COVID-19 vaccination. The receptor source for this set is a human donor who received a COVID-19 vaccine. Each CDR3 is given with its conserved first and last residue. A D gene is named only where the DNA matches it firmly. The size field is filled for only some rows; it gives once, few, many or a size class.

d_call	clone_size	v_call	j_call	cdr3_length	cdr3_aa	cdr3_nt
TRBD1	NA	TRBV7-2	TRBJ1-2	18	CASSLVLLRTGGDYGYTF	TGTGCCAGCAGCTTAGTCCTCCTCCGGACAGGGGGCGACTATGGCTACACCTTC
TRBD2	NA	TRBV5-4	TRBJ2-3	16	CASSLGGAGGADTQYF	TGTGCCAGCAGCCTTGGAGGAGCGGGGGGGGCAGATACGCAGTATTTT
TRBD1	once	TRBV5-8	TRBJ1-3	16	CASSTDTGANGNTIYF	TGTGCCAGCAGCACCGATACAGGGGCTAACGGAAACACCATATATTTT
NA	few	TRBV21-1	TRBJ1-3	17	CASSLRWQGGSGNTIYF	TGTGCCAGCAGCCTGAGATGGCAGGGGGGCTCTGGAAACACCATATATTTT
NA	NA	TRBV10-3	TRBJ1-2	12	CAISERERGYTF	TGTGCCATCAGTGAGAGAGAGCGAGGATACACCTTC
NA	NA	TRBV7-2	TRBJ1-2	13	CASSLGQSYGYTF	TGTGCCAGCAGCTTAGGACAGTCATATGGCTACACCTTC
TRBD1	few	TRBV18	TRBJ2-7	14	CASSPLTGGYEQYF	TGTGCCAGCTCACCTTTGACAGGGGGGTACGAGCAGTACTTC
NA	NA	TRBV7-2	TRBJ1-6	16	CASSLERSSYNSPLHF	TGTGCCAGCAGCTTAGAAAGGAGCTCCTATAATTCACCCCTCCACTTT
NA	NA	TRBV4-2	TRBJ1-4	17	CASSQPTDPSTNEKLFF	TGTGCCAGCAGCCAACCGACAGATCCGTCAACTAATGAAAAACTGTTTTTT
TRBD2	NA	TRBV15	TRBJ2-1	15	CATSREGLAGNEQFF	TGTGCCACCAGCAGAGAGGGACTAGCGGGCAATGAGCAGTTCTTC
NA	NA	TRBV4-3	TRBJ1-2	15	CASSQDNQGGYGYTF	TGCGCCAGCAGCCAAGATAACCAGGGTGGCTATGGCTACACCTTC
NA	few	TRBV24-1	TRBJ2-2	14	CATSPGTDTGELFF	TGTGCCACCAGTCCGGGAACGGACACCGGGGAGCTGTTTTTT
NA	few	TRBV5-1	TRBJ1-1	14	CASSLDSLNTEAFF	TGCGCCAGCAGCTTAGACAGTTTGAACACTGAAGCTTTCTTT
TRBD1	NA	TRBV5-1	TRBJ1-2	15	CASTLNPGQGNGYTF	TGCGCCAGCACGTTGAATCCGGGACAGGGAAATGGCTACACCTTC
NA	few	TRBV11-2	TRBJ1-3	14	CASKRVSSGNTIYF	TGTGCCAGCAAGAGGGTGTCCTCTGGAAACACCATATATTTT
NA	NA	TRBV3-1/TRBV3-2	TRBJ1-2	14	CASSQASAGLGYTF	TGTGCCAGCAGCCAAGCGTCGGCAGGGCTTGGCTACACCTTC
NA	NA	TRBV7-5	TRBJ1-1	15	CARSLAGVTSAEAFF	TGTGCCAGAAGCTTAGCCGGGGTCACAAGCGCTGAAGCTTTCTTT
TRBD1	NA	TRBV7-2	TRBJ1-2	15	CASSDPYRGRVGYTF	TGTGCCAGCAGCGACCCTTACAGGGGGCGGGTTGGCTACACCTTC
NA	NA	TRBV5-1	TRBJ1-2	14	CASSLLTPDYGYTF	TGCGCCAGCAGCTTGTTGACACCGGACTATGGCTACACCTTC
TRBD2	NA	TRBV30	TRBJ2-7	15	CAWSVLWRGAAEQYF	TGTGCCTGGAGTGTACTTTGGCGGGGGGCTGCCGAGCAGTACTTC
TRBD1	NA	TRBV29-1	TRBJ2-7	12	CSFNRGPYEQYF	TGCAGCTTCAACAGGGGGCCCTACGAGCAGTACTTC
TRBD1	NA	TRBV13	TRBJ2-1	15	CASSFGQGARDEQFF	TGTGCCAGCAGCTTCGGACAGGGGGCGCGGGATGAGCAGTTCTTC
TRBD1	NA	TRBV7-6	TRBJ1-3	16	CASSADRAGSGNTIYF	TGTGCCAGCAGCGCAGACAGGGCGGGCTCTGGAAACACCATATATTTT
NA	few	TRBV11-2	TRBJ1-6	15	CASSLEFSFNSPLHF	TGTGCCAGCAGCTTAGAGTTCAGCTTTAATTCACCCCTCCACTTT
NA	few	TRBV30	TRBJ1-6	14	CAWRGGSYNSPLHF	TGTGCCTGGCGCGGGGGGTCCTATAATTCACCCCTCCACTTT
NA	NA	TRBV28	TRBJ2-7	16	CASSPPGLPSFNEQYF	TGTGCCAGCAGTCCGCCCGGACTACCCTCCTTCAACGAGCAGTACTTC
NA	NA	TRBV11-2	TRBJ2-5	14	CASSSFSPGKTQYF	TGTGCCAGCAGCTCTTTCTCCCCCGGGAAGACCCAGTACTTC
NA	NA	TRBV3-1/TRBV3-2	TRBJ1-4	12	CASSQVGEKLFF	TGTGCCAGCAGCCAAGTCGGTGAAAAACTGTTTTTT
NA	NA	TRBV25-1	TRBJ2-2	15	CASSARSGGAGELFF	TGTGCCAGCAGTGCTAGAAGCGGCGGGGCCGGGGAGCTGTTTTTT
TRBD1	NA	TRBV28	TRBJ1-2	14	CASSLGQGTVGYTF	TGTGCCAGCAGTTTGGGACAGGGGACCGTCGGCTACACCTTC
NA	few	TRBV12-3/TRBV12-4	TRBJ1-1	13	CASSTTQNTEAFF	TGTGCCAGCAGCACTACACAGAACACTGAAGCTTTCTTT
NA	NA	TRBV3-1/TRBV3-2	TRBJ2-3	13	CASSGGSIDTQYF	TGTGCCAGCAGCGGGGGGAGTATAGATACGCAGTATTTT
NA	NA	TRBV6-5	TRBJ1-2	13	CASSYSDRQGYTF	TGTGCCAGCAGTTACTCGGACCGCCAGGGCTACACCTTC
NA	NA	TRBV20-1	TRBJ2-5	13	CSASLGSEETQYF	TGCAGTGCTAGTCTCGGGAGTGAAGAGACCCAGTACTTC
NA	NA	TRBV5-1	TRBJ1-6	13	CASSLTGHSPLHF	TGCGCCAGCAGCTTGACAGGCCATTCACCCCTCCACTTT
TRBD1	NA	TRBV19	TRBJ1-5	14	CASSTQQGNQPQHF	TGTGCCAGTAGTACTCAACAGGGGAATCAGCCCCAGCATTTT
TRBD2	few	TRBV10-3	TRBJ2-2	17	CAISESLKRENTGELFF	TGTGCCATCAGTGAGTCGTTAAAGCGGGAGAACACCGGGGAGCTGTTTTTT
NA	NA	TRBV18	TRBJ1-6	15	CASSNQGGSVSPLHF	TGTGCCAGCTCCAACCAGGGAGGGAGCGTTTCACCCCTCCACTTT
NA	NA	TRBV2	TRBJ2-5	11	CASRLEETQYF	TGTGCCAGCAGACTAGAAGAGACCCAGTACTTC
NA	NA	TRBV2	TRBJ2-3	13	CASSGYSADTQYF	TGTGCCAGCAGTGGGTATAGTGCAGATACGCAGTATTTT
NA	few	TRBV19	TRBJ1-6	14	CASTTDRWNSPLHF	TGTGCCAGTACTACCGACAGGTGGAATTCACCCCTCCACTTT
NA	NA	TRBV3-1/TRBV3-2	TRBJ2-3	12	CASSQAGDTQYF	TGTGCCAGCAGCCAAGCCGGGGATACGCAGTATTTT
TRBD2	NA	TRBV24-1	TRBJ2-5	18	CATSDCRLAGGPKETQYF	TGTGCCACCAGTGATTGCCGACTAGCGGGAGGGCCGAAAGAGACCCAGTACTTC
NA	NA	TRBV4-1	TRBJ1-2	19	CASSQEAVRGRHFLVGYTF	TGCGCCAGCAGCCAAGAGGCGGTCAGGGGCCGCCACTTCTTGGTTGGCTACACCTTC
NA	NA	TRBV10-3	TRBJ1-6	14	CAIKGPIALSPLHF	TGTGCCATCAAGGGACCCATCGCCCTTTCACCCCTCCACTTT
TRBD1	NA	TRBV18	TRBJ2-4	18	CASSGTGRGGSAKNIQYF	TGTGCCAGCTCAGGGACAGGAAGGGGAGGTTCGGCCAAAAACATTCAGTACTTC
NA	once	TRBV4-3	TRBJ2-6	18	CASSPGRDGSSGANVLTF	TGCGCCAGCAGCCCAGGCCGGGACGGTAGCTCTGGGGCCAACGTCCTGACTTTC
TRBD2	few	TRBV7-2	TRBJ2-1	15	CASSLSGGLYNEQFF	TGTGCCAGCAGCTTAAGCGGGGGCCTCTACAATGAGCAGTTCTTC
NA	NA	TRBV28	TRBJ1-2	15	CASSLTAQGSYGYTF	TGTGCCAGCAGTTTAACGGCCCAGGGTTCCTATGGCTACACCTTC
TRBD1	NA	TRBV6-5	TRBJ1-2	15	CASSRLDRANYGYTF	TGTGCCAGCAGTCGCCTTGACAGGGCAAACTATGGCTACACCTTC
NA	NA	TRBV7-9	TRBJ1-2	14	CASSLVTRQEGYTF	TGTGCCAGCAGCCTAGTGACCCGCCAAGAGGGCTACACCTTC
TRBD1	NA	TRBV6-6	TRBJ2-5	13	CASSGQGPETQYF	TGTGCCAGCAGCGGACAGGGACCAGAGACCCAGTACTTC
TRBD1	NA	TRBV19	TRBJ2-3	15	CASSPQGARADTQYF	TGTGCCAGTAGTCCACAGGGGGCGAGGGCAGATACGCAGTATTTT
TRBD2	NA	TRBV28	TRBJ2-6	18	CASKRTGGGSSGANVLTF	TGTGCCAGCAAAAGGACGGGGGGGGGAAGTTCTGGGGCCAACGTCCTGACTTTC
NA	NA	TRBV2	TRBJ2-4	15	CASRGTGGGKNIQYF	TGTGCCAGCAGAGGGACAGGCGGGGGCAAAAACATTCAGTACTTC
TRBD2	few	TRBV5-1	TRBJ2-5	14	CASGLGGFRETQYF	TGCGCCAGCGGCCTGGGGGGGTTCCGGGAGACCCAGTACTTC
TRBD2	NA	TRBV18	TRBJ2-5	17	CASSPLVGRDYEETQYF	TGTGCCAGCTCACCGCTTGTAGGCAGGGACTACGAAGAGACCCAGTACTTC
NA	once	TRBV4-1	TRBJ2-1	16	CASSQERGPSYNEQFF	TGCGCCAGCAGCCAAGAGCGCGGCCCCTCCTACAATGAGCAGTTCTTC
TRBD1	NA	TRBV5-8	TRBJ2-1	12	CASSLVQGALVF	TGTGCCAGCAGCTTGGTGCAGGGGGCTCTGGTCTTC
NA	NA	TRBV29-1	TRBJ1-5	15	CSVGGRRRYYQPQHF	TGCAGCGTTGGTGGCAGGCGCCGATACTATCAGCCCCAGCATTTT